A selection of T cell receptor beta chains follows, all from one sample in a study of T cell responses to AZD1222 COVID-19 vaccine. The data were produced by immunoSEQ multiplex PCR, yet TCRdb's version contains in-frame clones alone and is incomplete. The data contain more than 95,000 clones, about 89% of them singletons. Here the sequenced sample was peripheral blood, taken on day 0 of AZD1222 vaccination. These receptors came from an adult in good health. The CDR3 runs from the conserved cysteine through the conserved F or W. Fields, in order: V gene, D gene, J gene, clone size, CDR3 DNA, CDR3 protein. D genes are given only for firm matches. Size values are once, few and many counts, or a class for expanded clones, and some rows have none.

TRBV2	-	TRBJ2-7	-	TGTGCCAGCAGCCGAACCCCAGGGGTGGGCTACGAGCAGTACTTC	CASSRTPGVGYEQYF
TRBV3-1/TRBV3-2	-	TRBJ1-2	-	TGTGCCAGCAGTTCAACTAACTATGGCTACACCTTC	CASSSTNYGYTF
TRBV27	TRBD1	TRBJ2-3	-	TGTGCCAGCAGTGCCTTGGGCCCGGGACAGGGGGCAGATACGCAGTATTTT	CASSALGPGQGADTQYF
TRBV5-1	-	TRBJ2-3	-	TGCGCCAGCAGCTTAGGGGGAGGAACAGATACGCAGTATTTT	CASSLGGGTDTQYF
TRBV7-2	-	TRBJ1-3	-	TGTGCCAGCAGCTCCCGCCCCGGCTCTGGAAACACCATATATTTT	CASSSRPGSGNTIYF
TRBV2	TRBD1	TRBJ2-7	-	TGTGCCAGCAGTGTCCCGGGACAGGGTACCTACGAGCAGTACTTC	CASSVPGQGTYEQYF
TRBV12-3/TRBV12-4	-	TRBJ2-7	-	TGTGCCAGCAGTTTTGGTTACGAGCAGTACTTC	CASSFGYEQYF
TRBV18	-	TRBJ2-7	-	TGTGCCAGCTCACAACGGGACAACTACGAGCAGTACTTC	CASSQRDNYEQYF
TRBV24-1	-	TRBJ2-3	-	TGTGCCACCAGTGATCGAGCGGGTCCCTACACAGATACGCAGTATTTT	CATSDRAGPYTDTQYF
TRBV9	-	TRBJ2-7	-	TGTGCCAGCAGCGTAGGATCAGACTACGAGCAGTACTTC	CASSVGSDYEQYF
TRBV4-3	-	TRBJ2-5	-	TGCGCCAGCAGCCAAGGAGCAAGTCTGGAGACCCAGTACTTC	CASSQGASLETQYF
TRBV7-3	-	TRBJ1-1	-	TGTGCCAGCAGCTTTTTAGGGACGCCGAACACTGAAGCTTTCTTT	CASSFLGTPNTEAFF
TRBV27	-	TRBJ1-5	-	TGTGCCAGCAGTTCGACAGGCCTGATGGGCAATCAGCCCCAGCATTTT	CASSSTGLMGNQPQHF
TRBV7-2	-	TRBJ2-5	once	TGTGCCAGCAGCTTAGCCCCAACGGAGACCCAGTACTTC	CASSLAPTETQYF